Below, 9 T cell receptor beta chains from the same sample are listed, as sequenced in a study of blood T cell repertoires in COVID-19. Only in-frame clones appear in the TCRdb table, and some are missing; sequencing was by immunoSEQ multiplex PCR. This sample yields approximately 110,000 clones, of which about 85% are seen a single time; roughly 1.6% belongs to the top ten. Sequencing was performed on peripheral blood. These receptors originate from a man aged 45 to 65 with acute or convalescent COVID-19.

The chain is built from TRBV7-2 and TRBJ2-1, with D perhaps TRBD1 (5 bases). The CDR3 length is 13 residues. The germline gives CDR1 SGHTA, CDR2 FQGNSA. V was cut by 1 base and J by 15 bases, with 16 bases left in between. In DNA, the CDR3 is TGTGCCAGCAGCTTAGAACGTATGAGACAGTGGTTCTTC. It specifies CASSLERMRQWFF.

The rearrangement joins TRBV7-9 to TRBJ1-1, with D possibly matching TRBD1 (5 bases). The CDR3 totals 15 residues. From germline, CDR1 is SEHNR and CDR2 FQNEAQ (reference sequence). V dropped 4 bases and J dropped 0 bases, with 12 bases sitting between them. In DNA form, the CDR3 reads TGTGCCAGCAGCTCGGGGGACGGTATGAACACTGAAGCTTTCTTT. It encodes CASSSGDGMNTEAFF.

For the CDR3, the DNA is TGTGCCAGCAGCCAAGATGGGGCCGACGGCTACTCCTACGAGCAGTACTTC. Its protein product is CASSQDGADGYSYEQYF. The chain is built from TRBV3-1 (or the pseudogene TRBV3-2) and TRBJ2-7, with a tentative D call TRBD1 (5 bases). Germline V CDR1 and CDR2: LGHDT, YNNKEL (reference sequence). V lost 0 bases and J 0 bases, leaving 15 bases between the germline ends. This CDR3 spans 17 amino acids.

This clone was seen repeatedly, ten times or more. This chain connects TRBV9 to TRBJ1-2; D gene ambiguous. The CDR3 consists of 14 residues. Trimming removed 4 bases from V and 0 bases from J, with 10 bases in between. The V gene's germline CDR1 is SGDLS and CDR2 YYNGEE. In DNA form, the CDR3 reads TGTGCCAGCAGCCGAGACACTGCTAACTATGGCTACACCTTC. Amino acids: CASSRDTANYGYTF.

As concerns this clone: Other DNA sequences within the sample encode an identical CDR3. CDR3 sequence (DNA): TGTGCCAGCAGCTTTGACAGGGACTTTGGGGCCAACGTCCTGACTTTC. Amino acids: CASSFDRDFGANVLTF. V is TRBV7-3 and J is TRBJ2-6, with D perhaps matching TRBD1 (7 bases). CDR3 length equals 16 residues. Per the germline V gene, CDR1 is SGHTA and CDR2 is FQGTGA. The germline V and J ends were trimmed by 3 bases and 3 bases, with 12 bases remaining between them. The complete variable domain, with remaining parts taken from reference TRBV7-3 and TRBJ2-6, reads GAGVSQTPSNKVTEKGKYVELRCDPISGHTALYWYRQSLGQGPEFLIYFQGTGAADDSGLPNDRFFAVRPEGSVSTLKIQRTERGDSAVYLCASSFDRDFGANVLTFGAGSRLTVL.

The chain employs TRBV10-2 and TRBJ2-2, with TRBD1 identical over 9 bases. Germline assignment: CDR1 WSHSY and CDR2 SAAADI. This CDR3 contains 15 residues. The ends lost 6 bases at V and 3 bases at J; junction bases unmatched: 5. The CDR3 protein is CASRPGTGHTGELFF. CDR3 nucleotide sequence: TGCGCCAGCAGACCCGGGACAGGGCACACCGGGGAGCTGTTTTTT.

V and J are TRBV3-1 (or the pseudogene TRBV3-2) and TRBJ1-5; TRBD1 matches 7 bases. This CDR3 spans 16 amino acids. CDR1 is LGHDT and CDR2 is YNNKEL in the germline V gene (reference sequence). V lost 5 bases, J lost 1 base, and 8 bases stayed unmatched. The CDR3 sequence is CASSATGTVSNQPQHF. The DNA for the CDR3 is TGTGCCAGCAGCGCTACCGGGACAGTAAGCAATCAGCCCCAGCATTTT.

The chain uses TRBV24-1 and TRBJ1-1; no definite D call. This CDR3 comprises 12 residues. V lost 1 base to trimming and J lost 8 bases, with 7 bases between them. CDR1 is KGHDR and CDR2 is SFDVKD in the germline V gene. This chain's CDR3 is CATSDFYGEAFF. The CDR3 DNA follows: TGTGCCACCAGTGATTTCTACGGGGAAGCTTTCTTT.

The gene calls are TRBV30 and TRBJ1-6; D gene unclear. Germline assignment: CDR1 GTSNPN and CDR2 SVGIG (reference sequence). The CDR3 is 15 amino acids. Trimming shortened V by 3 bases and J by 3 bases, and 12 bases separated the two germline ends. CDR3 sequence reads: CAWSATGFYNSPLHF. CDR3 nucleotide sequence: TGTGCCTGGAGCGCCACGGGATTCTATAATTCACCCCTCCACTTT.